The 21 T cell receptor beta chains given below trace back to one sample, sequenced in a study of T cells in Graves' hyperthyroidism and ophthalmopathy. Amplification targeted TCR beta CDR3 regions from RNA transcripts. The HTBI primer set served for first-round RT-PCR of the TCR CDR3. From the multiplex PCR reads, TCRdb called clonotypes with MiXCR, one entry per CDR3 protein. Of under 350,000 distinct CDR3 sequences listed, roughly 15% are singletons. Source material: blood. These receptor sequences come from a woman aged 25 to 39 with Graves' hyperthyroidism that later progressed to Graves' ophthalmopathy.

This clonotype was detected only a few times. The gene calls are TRBV12-3 or TRBV12-4 and TRBJ2-3; D is unclear. The CDR3 is made up of 13 amino acids. Trimming cost V 10 bases and J 0 bases, with 11 bases left between them. CDR3 residues: CATSTTSTDTQYF. In nucleotides, the CDR3 is TGTGCCACCTCGACAACTAGCACAGATACGCAGTATTTT.

This clonotype was counted ten times or more. In DNA form, the CDR3 reads TGTGCCAGCAACGACAGGGGCTATAGCAATCAGCCCCAGCATTTT. It translates to CASNDRGYSNQPQHF. This sequence joins TRBV27 and TRBJ1-5; TRBD1 aligns across 8 bases. V gave up 7 bases and J gave up 0 bases; unmatched junction bases: 5. This CDR3 contains 15 residues. Germline CDR1 and CDR2: MNHEY and SMNVEV (reference sequence).

This chain connects TRBV7-9 to TRBJ2-1; TRBD2 aligns across 9 bases. V shed 3 bases, J shed 2 bases, and the junction held 2 bases outside the gene matches. The length of the CDR3 is 15 residues. Germline V lookup: CDR1 SEHNR, CDR2 FQNEAQ (reference sequence). CDR3 nucleotide sequence: TGTGCCAGCAGCTTCGGCGGGAGGGCCTACAATGAGCAGTTCTTC. This translates into CASSFGGRAYNEQFF.

This clonotype was detected many times. The chain is built from TRBV28 and TRBJ2-3; D unresolved. Trimming pared 3 bases from V and 0 bases from J, leaving 10 bases between. Germline CDR1 is MDHEN and CDR2 is SYDVKM. CDR3 size: 15 residues. The CDR3 reads CASSFYSTSTDTQYF. DNA for the CDR3: TGTGCCAGCAGTTTCTACTCAACTAGCACAGATACGCAGTATTTT. Looking up the rest from reference TRBV28 and TRBJ2-3 gives the full variable domain: DVKVTQSSRYLVKRTGEKVFLECVQDMDHENMFWYRQDPGLGLRLIYFSYDVKMKEKGDIPEGYSVSREKKERFSLILESASTNQTSMYLCASSFYSTSTDTQYFGPGTRLTVL.

Ten or more counts support this clonotype. V is TRBV30 and J is TRBJ2-2; TRBD1 aligns across 8 bases. This CDR3 contains 12 residues. Losses at the gene ends were 3 bases for V and 6 bases for J; bases not matched to a gene: 0. Germline-derived CDR1 and CDR2 are GTSNPN and SVGIG (reference sequence). CDR3 loop: CAWRQGAGELFF. CDR3 sequence (DNA): TGTGCCTGGAGACAGGGGGCCGGGGAGCTGTTTTTT. The full variable domain, in which reference TRBV30 and TRBJ2-2 provide the parts outside the CDR3, is SQTIHQWPATLVQPVGSPLSLECTVEGTSNPNLYWYRQAAGRGLQLLFYSVGIGQISSEVPQNLSASRPQDRQFILSSKKLLLSDSGFYLCAWRQGAGELFFGEGSRLTVL.

This clonotype was detected ten times or more. The V call is TRBV28, the J call TRBJ1-2, with D perhaps TRBD1 (5 bases). With 4 bases removed from V and 8 bases from J, the gap between germline ends came to 11 bases. Germline V gives CDR1 MDHEN, CDR2 SYDVKM. This CDR3 spans 12 amino acids. The CDR3 loop reads CASSCQGKGYTF. For the CDR3, the DNA is TGTGCCAGCAGTTGTCAGGGCAAGGGCTACACCTTC.

This clonotype has ten or more counts. The V call is TRBV7-3, the J call TRBJ2-1, with 10 nucleotides matching TRBD2. The CDR3 covers 15 residues. The trim removed 5 bases at V and 3 bases at J, leaving 4 bases unmatched. From germline, CDR1 is SGHTA and CDR2 FQGTGA. CDR3 region: CASSTGLANYNEQFF. The CDR3 coding sequence is TGTGCCAGCAGCACGGGACTAGCGAACTACAATGAGCAGTTCTTC.

This clonotype was seen many times. The chain employs TRBV20-1 and TRBJ1-2; 7 bases align to TRBD1. This CDR3 has 17 amino acids. The germline V gene encodes CDR1 DFQATT and CDR2 SNEGSKA (reference sequence). V shed 5 bases and J 3 bases; nucleotides not matched to a gene: 18. In nucleotides, the CDR3 is TGCAGTGCTTCGCCTGAGCAAACCGGGACAGACTACTATGGCTACACCTTC. This gives the protein CSASPEQTGTDYYGYTF.

The chain has TRBV5-6 and TRBJ2-2; 14 nucleotides match TRBD2. With 5 bases clipped from V and 6 bases from J, the junction kept 6 bases outside the gene matches. The germline CDR1 and CDR2 sequences are SGHDT and YYEEEE. CDR3 length: 16 residues. In nucleotides, the CDR3 is TGTGCCAGCAGTTTCGGACTAGCGGGAGGATCCGGGGAGCTGTTTTTT. Amino acid sequence: CASSFGLAGGSGELFF.

This clonotype was picked up a small number of times. CDR3 sequence: CAISGAGGSSGANVLTF. The CDR3 DNA reads as TGTGCCATCAGTGGCGCCGGGGGGTCCTCTGGGGCCAACGTCCTGACTTTC. V is TRBV10-3 and J is TRBJ2-6; 7 bases are a match to TRBD2. Losses at the gene ends were 4 bases for V and 0 bases for J; bases not matched to a gene: 6. The V gene's germline CDR1 is ENHRY and CDR2 SYGVKD. This CDR3 is 17 amino acids long.

This clonotype was observed many times. CDR3 in amino acids: CASSLDREAPETQYF. The CDR3 coding sequence is TGTGCCAGCAGTTTGGACCGGGAGGCCCCAGAGACCCAGTACTTC. The chain employs TRBV28 and TRBJ2-5; 7 bases are shared with TRBD2. The CDR3 has 15 amino acids. Germline CDR1 is MDHEN and CDR2 is SYDVKM. The ends lost 3 bases at V and 4 bases at J; junction bases unmatched: 8. The whole variable domain, remainder taken from reference TRBV28 and TRBJ2-5, is DVKVTQSSRYLVKRTGEKVFLECVQDMDHENMFWYRQDPGLGLRLIYFSYDVKMKEKGDIPEGYSVSREKKERFSLILESASTNQTSMYLCASSLDREAPETQYFGPGTRLLVL.

This clonotype was counted ten times or more. The chain carries TRBV28 and TRBJ2-7; 8 nucleotides align to TRBD2. V dropped 2 bases and J dropped 3; count of bases not matched to a gene: 3. The CDR3 consists of 14 residues. Germline CDR1 MDHEN, CDR2 SYDVKM. The CDR3 DNA reads TGTGCCAGCAGTTTAAAGCGGGAGAGCTACGAGCAGTACTTC. This sequence encodes CASSLKRESYEQYF.

This clonotype turned up a few times. The V and J genes are TRBV10-2 and TRBJ2-1; the D is unclear. Looked up from germline, CDR1 is WSHSY and CDR2 is SAAADI. The CDR3 consists of 15 residues. V was cut by 2 bases and J by 8 bases, with 16 bases left in between. Here the CDR3 DNA reads TGCGCCAGCAGTGAGATGGATTCGGGTTTCTATGAGCAGTTCTTC. This codes for CASSEMDSGFYEQFF.

This clonotype was counted a few times. This chain connects TRBV6-1 to TRBJ1-1; TRBD1 matches at 8 bases. The CDR3 length is 14 residues. J lost 3 bases, V lost 5 bases, and 5 bases had no gene match. Germline-derived CDR1 and CDR2 are MNHNS and SASEGT. The CDR3 nucleotides read TGTGCCAGCAGTCGCGGGACAGGCTACACTGAAGCTTTCTTT. Its translation is CASSRGTGYTEAFF.

This clonotype appeared many times. V usage is TRBV6-1 and J usage is TRBJ1-1; D is perhaps TRBD1 (6 bases). V was cut by 4 bases and J by 0 bases, with 9 bases left in between. This CDR3 has 14 amino acids. Germline values: CDR1 MNHNS, CDR2 SASEGT. CDR3 in amino acids: CASSGGQLNTEAFF. For the CDR3, the DNA is TGTGCCAGCAGTGGGGGACAACTGAACACTGAAGCTTTCTTT.

This clonotype was observed at least ten times. The chain carries TRBV2 and TRBJ2-7; TRBD2 agrees at 10 bases. V was clipped by 4 bases and J by 5 bases; unmatched bases: 11. In germline, CDR1 is SNHLY, CDR2 FYNNEI. CDR3 length: 16 amino acids. The CDR3, as DNA: TGTGCCAGCAGTGCCGTTGTGGGACTAGCGATTAACGAGCAGTACTTC. It encodes CASSAVVGLAINEQYF.

This clonotype was seen at least ten times. The rearrangement links TRBV6-1 to TRBJ2-7, with D possibly matching TRBD1 (7 bases). With 6 bases removed from V and 4 bases from J, the gap between germline ends came to 19 bases. This CDR3 has 15 amino acids. Germline V gene lookup returns CDR1 MNHNS and CDR2 SASEGT. CDR3 loop: CASSRGGTETYEQYF. Written as DNA, the CDR3 is TGTGCCAGCAGCCGAGGGGGGACAGAGACATACGAGCAGTACTTC.

As for this clonotype: Since a much larger clone is just one base distant, this may be a read error. This chain joins TRBV20-1 and TRBJ2-3, with TRBD1 matching 7 bases. CDR1 is DFQATT, CDR2 SNEGSKA, per germline (reference sequence). This CDR3 contains 14 residues. V gave up 4 bases and J gave up 7 bases; unmatched junction bases: 11. CDR3 region: CSAKTGLSENTQYF. The CDR3 DNA sequence: TGCAGTGCTAAGACAGGGTTGTCCGAGAATACGCAGTATTTT.

In this sample, this clonotype turned up many times. This chain connects TRBV12-3 or TRBV12-4 to TRBJ1-1, with D uncertain. The V gene lost 7 bases and the J gene lost 3 bases, with 9 bases spanning the gap. The CDR3 length is 12 residues. The CDR3 DNA reads TGTGCCAGCATAAGAGGCTACACTGAAGCTTTCTTT. Translating it yields CASIRGYTEAFF.

This clonotype has ten or more counts. The genes are TRBV28 and TRBJ2-2; no reliable D call. From germline, CDR1 is MDHEN and CDR2 SYDVKM. V lost 10 bases and J lost 2, with 14 bases in between. There are 14 residues in the CDR3. CDR3 residues: CAIPGDKNTGELFF. The DNA for the CDR3 is TGTGCCATCCCAGGCGACAAAAACACCGGGGAGCTGTTTTTT.

This clonotype was seen ten or more times. The chain recombines TRBV9 with TRBJ1-5; D remains ambiguous. V lost 0 bases and J lost 11, with 15 bases in between. CDR3 length: 14 amino acids. The germline V gene has CDR1 SGDLS and CDR2 YYNGEE. The CDR3 nucleotides are TGTGCCAGCAGCGTAGGGGTAGAAGAGGGAGCCCAGCATTTT. Protein sequence: CASSVGVEEGAQHF. The full variable domain, its missing parts supplied by reference TRBV9 and TRBJ1-5, is DSGVTQTPKHLITATGQRVTLRCSPRSGDLSVYWYQQSLDQGLQFLIQYYNGEERAKGNILERFSAQQFPDLHSELNLSSLELGDSALYFCASSVGVEEGAQHFGDGTRLSIL.